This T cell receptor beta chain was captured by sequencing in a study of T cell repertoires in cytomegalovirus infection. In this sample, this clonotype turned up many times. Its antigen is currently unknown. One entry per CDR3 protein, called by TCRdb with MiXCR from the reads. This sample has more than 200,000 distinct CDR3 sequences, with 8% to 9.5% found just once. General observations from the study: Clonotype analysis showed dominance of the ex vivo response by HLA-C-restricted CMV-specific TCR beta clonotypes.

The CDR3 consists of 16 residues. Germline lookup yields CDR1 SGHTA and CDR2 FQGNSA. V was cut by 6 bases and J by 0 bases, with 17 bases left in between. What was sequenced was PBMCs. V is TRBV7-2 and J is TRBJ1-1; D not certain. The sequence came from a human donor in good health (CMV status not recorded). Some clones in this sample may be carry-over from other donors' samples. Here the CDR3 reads CASRSEIGLLNTEAFF. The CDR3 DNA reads TGTGCCAGCAGATCAGAGATCGGACTGTTGAACACTGAAGCTTTCTTT.